What follows is one T cell receptor (beta chain) and its context. The sample is drawn from a study of blood T cell repertoires in COVID-19. Study in general: Sample material is recorded as cDNA or gDNA derived from T cells, B-cell-depleted T cells, or PBMCs.

In the original processing: Reference gene primer amplification in the assay estimated nucleated cell counts. Generated by immunoSEQ multiplex PCR, the TCRdb table keeps only in-frame clones and is missing some. For V, J and clone size, that table is used; D and trimming come from the DNA. The table has 360,000 or so clones, approximately 89% seen once; the top ten hold just under 4%. Germline CDR1 reads LNHDA; CDR2 reads SQIVND (reference sequence). The ends were cut back, 0 bases at V and 4 bases at J, with 10 bases in the middle. CDR3 length: 15 residues. Sequencing was carried out using peripheral blood. The chain joins TRBV19 to TRBJ1-5; maybe TRBD1 (5 bases). This clonotype originated in a woman aged 55 to 70 with COVID-19, enrolled during active disease. The CDR3 DNA follows: TGTGCCAGTAGTATAGAAGGGGCCTCGAATCAGCCCCAGCATTTT. This codes for CASSIEGASNQPQHF.